Below, one TCR beta chain is given with its context. Antigen unknown. As every portion of the isolated RNA was reverse transcribed, the sequencing read expressed TCRB transcripts. Each sample of naive, central memory or regulatory T cells had, on average, about 3.6 million reads. Sequenced by immunoSEQ multiplex PCR; TCRdb stores in-frame clones only, minus some. Of some 350,000 clones listed, about 13% are singletons. Germline V gives CDR1 SGHNT, CDR2 YYREEE (reference sequence). V was clipped by 4 bases and J by 5 bases; unmatched bases: 6. The CDR3 extends over 13 amino acids. This record comes from a study of beta chain features in type 1 diabetes. Regarding the study as a whole: Shorter templates might be favored by PCR, and equally so in patients and in controls. TCRB CDR3 length was moderately but significantly reduced in all four CD4+ subsets of Type 1 diabetes patients. Whether TCRB rearrangement is influenced by HLA type went unresolved here.

This TCR came from a woman aged 18-35 years with type 1 diabetes. Sequencing was carried out using naive CD4+ T cells from blood. The V call is TRBV5-4, the J call TRBJ2-7, with TRBD1 matching over 7 bases. The DNA of the CDR3 is TGTGCCAGCAGCCGTCGAGGGGGCCACGAGCAGTACGTC. Protein product: CASSRRGGHEQYV.